The 7 T cell receptor beta chains listed next were all sequenced from one sample in a study of T cell changes during pregnancy in multiple sclerosis. Profiling relied on immunoSEQ multiplex PCR, and the TCRdb table lists in-frame clones only, not all of them. The repertoire holds 100,000 to 150,000 clones, with roughly 92% as singletons. The sample was peripheral blood, taken before pregnancy. The receptors were sampled from a female donor with multiple sclerosis, enrolled in a pregnancy study.

V is TRBV15 and J is TRBJ1-4, with D perhaps matching TRBD1 (6 bases). Germline CDR1 LNHNV, CDR2 YYDKDF (reference sequence). The germline V and J ends were trimmed by 7 bases and 6 bases, with 12 bases remaining between them. The CDR3 length is 13 residues. As DNA, the CDR3 is TGTGCCACCAATACAGGGTGGGATGAAAAACTGTTTTTT. This codes for CATNTGWDEKLFF.

The chain joins TRBV28 to TRBJ1-2, with 7 bases lining up with TRBD1. The V gene end was trimmed by 6 bases and the J gene end by 5 bases; junction bases not matched to a gene: 9. This CDR3 region has 14 residues. The germline CDR1 and CDR2 sequences are MDHEN and SYDVKM. The CDR3 loop reads CASRPPGQRYGYTF. Here the CDR3 DNA reads TGTGCCAGCAGACCACCGGGACAGCGGTATGGCTACACCTTC.

The chain combines TRBV5-1 with TRBJ2-5; 14 nucleotides line up with TRBD2. J gave up 3 bases and V 8 bases, and 3 bases lay outside the gene matches. CDR3 length: 14 amino acids. The germline V gene has CDR1 SGHRS and CDR2 YFSETQ. CDR3 sequence (DNA): TGCGCCAGTTCGGGACTAGCGGGGGAAGAGACCCAGTACTTC. Translating gives CASSGLAGEETQYF. The whole variable domain, remainder taken from reference TRBV5-1 and TRBJ2-5, is KAGVTQTPRYLIKTRGQQVTLSCSPISGHRSVSWYQQTPGQGLQFLFEYFSETQRNKGNFPGRFSGRQFSNSRSEMNVSTLELGDSALYLCASSGLAGEETQYFGPGTRLLVL.

This chain links TRBV19 with TRBJ1-2; D is uncertain. Looked up from germline, CDR1 is LNHDA and CDR2 is SQIVND (reference sequence). CDR3 length equals 16 residues. V was pared by 5 bases and J by 2 bases, with 18 bases between. CDR3 in amino acids: CASSLGGLKINYGYTF. In DNA form, the CDR3 reads TGTGCCAGTAGTTTGGGAGGATTGAAGATAAACTATGGCTACACCTTC. Filled out from reference TRBV19 and TRBJ1-2, the complete variable domain reads DGGITQSPKYLFRKEGQNVTLSCEQNLNHDAMYWYRQDPGQGLRLIYYSQIVNDFQKGDIAEGYSVSREKKESFPLTVTSAQKNPTAFYLCASSLGGLKINYGYTFGSGTRLTVV.

The gene calls are TRBV2 and TRBJ1-1; the match to TRBD1 covers 12 bases. With V trimmed by 6 bases and J by 4 bases, 9 bases remained unmatched. Germline lookup yields CDR1 SNHLY and CDR2 FYNNEI. This CDR3 contains 16 residues. The CDR3 DNA follows: TGTGCCAGCAGGAGAGGGACAGGGGGCGGAGGCACTGAAGCTTTCTTT. Translation gives CASRRGTGGGGTEAFF. Together with reference TRBV2 and TRBJ1-1, the CDR3 gives the full variable domain: EPEVTQTPSHQVTQMGQEVILRCVPISNHLYFYWYRQILGQKVEFLVSFYNNEISEKSEIFDDQFSVERPDGSNFTLKIRSTKLEDSAMYFCASRRGTGGGGTEAFFGQGTRLTVV.

The chain joins TRBV6-6 to TRBJ1-5; D possibly corresponds to TRBD1 (6 bases). Germline V gives CDR1 MNHNY, CDR2 SVGAGI (reference sequence). Trimming removed 6 bases from V and 7 bases from J, with 13 bases in between. The CDR3 is 13 residues long. The CDR3 region has the DNA TGTGCCAGCAGCACTACAGGGTCCCAGCCCCAGCATTTT. Protein sequence: CASSTTGSQPQHF.

The chain uses TRBV4-1 and TRBJ1-5, with D tentatively TRBD1 (5 bases). The CDR3 runs to 15 residues. CDR1 is MGHRA, CDR2 YSYEKL, per germline. V dropped 0 bases and J dropped 2 bases, with 8 bases sitting between them. The CDR3 DNA reads TGCGCCAGCAGCCAAGACAGGGATCGCAATCAGCCCCAGCATTTT. It yields the protein CASSQDRDRNQPQHF.